This TCR beta chain was identified in a study of regulatory T cells in long-lasting Graves disease. Combining iRepertoire HTBI primers with Arm-PCR of CDR3 regions, the authors built TCR beta libraries. TCRdb re-derived calls from the multiplex PCR reads in MiXCR, one entry per CDR3 protein. The sample shows about 460,000 distinct CDR3 sequences, about 22% of them seen only once. Ten or more counts support this clonotype. The time point was: persistent/refractory GD, antithyroid drugs over 5 years with positive TRAb. Construction of the TCR library relied on RNA isolated from PBMCs. V gave up 4 bases and J gave up 1 base, with 16 bases separating them. Germline V gene data show CDR1 as MGHDK and CDR2 as SYGVNS. This CDR3 is built from 16 residues.

This receptor was taken from a female donor with Graves disease. The sequencing used peripheral blood mononuclear cells (PBMCs), collected when the disease was refractory, from a patient treated with antithyroid drugs. The chain employs TRBV25-1 and TRBJ1-1; D perhaps matches TRBD1 (6 bases). CDR3: CASSGDTGKSNTEAFF. In DNA, the CDR3 is TGTGCCAGCAGTGGGGACACCGGGAAATCGAACACTGAAGCTTTCTTT.